One sample yielded the 32 T cell receptor beta chains listed below, sequenced in a study of shared clonotypes between healthy human individuals. Assay: immunoSEQ multiplex PCR; the TCRdb copy retains only in-frame clones and omits some. The table lists millions of clones, 95% of them singletons, with 0.13% in the top ten. Sequenced material: naive CD4+ T cells sorted from blood. The subset was: CD45RA+ positively selected. These receptors came from a man in his late teens or twenties in good health.

This chain connects TRBV6-1 to TRBJ1-4, with D hard to call. The CDR3 contains 17 residues. The germline V gene encodes CDR1 MNHNS and CDR2 SASEGT. Deletions cut 4 bases from V and 0 bases from J, with 15 bases between. The CDR3 reads CASSGQPILATNEKLFF. For the CDR3, the DNA is TGTGCCAGCAGTGGGCAGCCTATCCTTGCAACTAATGAAAAACTGTTTTTT.

This chain uses TRBV6-5 with TRBJ1-2; 7 positions match TRBD1. The CDR3 totals 13 residues. V lost 4 bases and J lost 7; bases outside the gene matches: 6. From germline, CDR1 is MNHEY and CDR2 SVGAGI. CDR3 in amino acids: CASSSGQAAGYTF. CDR3 DNA: TGTGCCAGCAGTTCAGGACAGGCCGCTGGCTACACCTTC.

J is TRBJ2-1 and V is TRBV7-2, with D possibly matching TRBD1 (5 bases). This CDR3 contains 15 residues. Trimming removed 0 bases from V and 3 bases from J, with 9 bases in between. The germline gives CDR1 SGHTA, CDR2 FQGNSA. The chain's CDR3 is CASSLAPGNYNEQFF. The CDR3 DNA reads TGTGCCAGCAGCTTAGCGCCAGGGAACTACAATGAGCAGTTCTTC.

The V and J genes are TRBV6-1 and TRBJ2-3; perhaps TRBD1 as D (5 bases). There are 14 residues in the CDR3. Trimming took 8 bases from V and 2 from J, leaving 14 bases between them. Germline CDR1 MNHNS, CDR2 SASEGT. CDR3 coding DNA: TGTGCCAGCGAAAGGGGATTATCCACAGATACGCAGTATTTT. This encodes CASERGLSTDTQYF.

The chain recombines TRBV11-2 with TRBJ1-1; maybe TRBD1 (5 bases). Looked up from germline, CDR1 is SGHAT and CDR2 is FQNNGV. This CDR3 is 17 amino acids long. Trimming removed 1 base at V and 4 bases at J, with 19 bases between. This CDR3 is CASSLVGGGLGATEAFF. Here the CDR3 DNA reads TGTGCCAGCAGCTTAGTCGGCGGAGGCCTCGGGGCCACTGAAGCTTTCTTT.

The chain has TRBV29-1 and TRBJ2-7, with 9 positions matching TRBD1. The CDR3 consists of 13 residues. V lost 7 bases, J lost 4 bases, and 8 bases stayed unmatched. The germline gives CDR1 SQVTM, CDR2 ANQGSEA. CDR3 sequence reads: CSATGQGSYEQYF. In DNA form, the CDR3 reads TGCAGCGCTACAGGACAGGGGTCGTACGAGCAGTACTTC.

Concerning this clone itself: The identical CDR3 is also encoded by other nucleotide sequences in the sample. The chain carries TRBV29-1 and TRBJ1-6, with TRBD1 matching 8 bases. V shed 5 bases, J shed 1 base, and the junction held 1 base outside the gene matches. The CDR3 runs 14 residues. Germline CDR1 is SQVTM and CDR2 is ANQGSEA. The CDR3 loop reads CSVRTGSYNSPLHF. In DNA, the CDR3 is TGCAGCGTTCGGACAGGGTCCTATAATTCACCCCTCCACTTT. The variable domain in full, completed from reference TRBV29-1 and TRBJ1-6, reads SAVISQKPSRDICQRGTSLTIQCQVDSQVTMMFWYRQQPGQSLTLIATANQGSEATYESGFVIDKFPISRPNLTFSTLTVSNMSPEDSSIYLCSVRTGSYNSPLHFGNGTRLTVT.

V usage is TRBV4-1 and J usage is TRBJ1-2, with 7 bases matching TRBD1. The V segment lost 2 bases and the J segment 4 bases; nucleotides outside the gene matches: 4. The CDR3 is made up of 14 amino acids. Germline V gene sequence: CDR1 MGHRA, CDR2 YSYEKL. CDR3 sequence (DNA): TGCGCCAGCAGCCAAAAACAGGGGCTCTATGGCTACACCTTC. Translating it yields CASSQKQGLYGYTF.

This chain uses TRBV11-2 with TRBJ1-1; no firm D call. The CDR3 covers 14 residues. CDR1 and CDR2 (germline): SGHAT, FQNNGV. V lost 0 bases, J lost 1 base, and 6 bases lay in between. CDR3 sequence: CASSLESRNTEAFF. CDR3 DNA sequence: TGTGCCAGCAGCTTAGAATCGCGGAACACTGAAGCTTTCTTT. The complete variable domain, with remaining parts taken from reference TRBV11-2 and TRBJ1-1, reads EAGVAQSPRYKIIEKRQSVAFWCNPISGHATLYWYQQILGQGPKLLIQFQNNGVVDDSQLPKDRFSAERLKGVDSTLKIQPAKLEDSAVYLCASSLESRNTEAFFGQGTRLTVV.

This chain uses TRBV29-1 with TRBJ2-3; D perhaps matches TRBD2 (5 bases). The ends were cut back, 0 bases at V and 0 bases at J, with 13 bases in the middle. CDR1 and CDR2 (germline): SQVTM, ANQGSEA. The CDR3 has 16 amino acids. The CDR3 sequence is CSVEDHNPGSTDTQYF. CDR3 sequence (DNA): TGCAGCGTTGAAGATCACAACCCGGGGAGCACAGATACGCAGTATTTT.

This sequence joins TRBV10-3 and TRBJ1-2, with 9 bases that match TRBD1. This CDR3 is built from 20 residues. Trimming cost V 3 bases and J 5 bases; bases outside gene matches: 22. Germline assignment: CDR1 ENHRY and CDR2 SYGVKD. The DNA of the CDR3 is TGTGCCATCAGTGACCTATCAAACAGGGGGCCGGCGTTGGCTGGATATGGCTACACCTTC. Residues: CAISDLSNRGPALAGYGYTF.

CDR3 DNA sequence: TGTGCCAGCAGCTTCGCTGGGGCCAACGTCCTGACTTTC. Protein product: CASSFAGANVLTF. The rearrangement joins TRBV7-6 to TRBJ2-6; D gene unclear. Germline V gives CDR1 SGHVS, CDR2 FNYEAQ. With 3 bases removed from V and 2 bases from J, the gap between germline ends came to 2 bases. This CDR3 region has 13 residues.

This chain links TRBV5-3 with TRBJ1-5; no clear D gene. TRBV5-3 is an open reading frame, and its role is uncertain. CDR3 length: 12 amino acids. V was clipped by 6 bases and J by 7 bases, with 11 bases between them. The CDR3 region is CARIEARQPQHF. In DNA form, the CDR3 reads TGTGCCAGAATAGAAGCAAGGCAGCCCCAGCATTTT.

The chain combines TRBV6-6 with TRBJ2-7; D call uncertain. CDR3 size: 13 residues. The V end was cut by 6 bases, the J end by 1 base, with 10 bases between. The germline V gene encodes CDR1 MNHNY and CDR2 SVGAGI (reference sequence). The CDR3 sequence: CASSPKGSYEQYF. CDR3 sequence (DNA): TGTGCCAGCAGCCCTAAAGGGTCCTACGAGCAGTACTTC.

This rearrangement joins TRBV6-1 to TRBJ1-2, with D possibly matching TRBD1 (6 bases). This CDR3 spans 13 amino acids. Germline V gives CDR1 MNHNS, CDR2 SASEGT. V was clipped by 2 bases and J by 7 bases, with 11 bases between them. CDR3 coding DNA: TGTGCCAGCAGTGAAACAGGGTACGGTGGCTACACCTTC. The encoded protein is CASSETGYGGYTF.

The genes are TRBV18 and TRBJ2-2, with D possibly matching TRBD2 (6 bases). Looked up from germline, CDR1 is KGHSH and CDR2 is LQKENI. V lost 2 bases and J lost 1, with 11 bases in between. The CDR3 has 16 amino acids. DNA of the CDR3: TGTGCCAGCTCACCAATAGCGGCAAGGAACACCGGGGAGCTGTTTTTT. The encoded protein is CASSPIAARNTGELFF. Using reference TRBV18 and TRBJ2-2 for the parts outside the CDR3, the full variable domain is NAGVMQNPRHLVRRRGQEARLRCSPMKGHSHVYWYRQLPEEGLKFMVYLQKENIIDESGMPKERFSAEFPKEGPSILRIQQVVRGDSAAYFCASSPIAARNTGELFFGEGSRLTVL.

In DNA, the CDR3 is TGTGCCAGCAGCTTGAGGCGGGGGGGCACAGATACGCAGTATTTT. It is translated as CASSLRRGGTDTQYF. The chain has TRBV11-2 and TRBJ2-3, with 8 bases identical to TRBD2. Per the germline V gene, CDR1 is SGHAT and CDR2 is FQNNGV. Trimming took 3 bases from V and 1 from J; bases not matched to a gene: 3. The length of the CDR3 is 15 residues. The full variable domain, in which reference TRBV11-2 and TRBJ2-3 provide the parts outside the CDR3, is EAGVAQSPRYKIIEKRQSVAFWCNPISGHATLYWYQQILGQGPKLLIQFQNNGVVDDSQLPKDRFSAERLKGVDSTLKIQPAKLEDSAVYLCASSLRRGGTDTQYFGPGTRLTVL.

The chain is built from TRBV5-1 and TRBJ2-3; D uncertain. Germline loops: CDR1 SGHRS, CDR2 YFSETQ. Between the trimmed V and J ends, which lost 2 bases and 2 bases, there was a span of 9 bases. There are 14 residues in the CDR3. CDR3 residues: CASSFRQATDTQYF. CDR3 bases: TGCGCCAGCAGCTTCCGACAAGCCACAGATACGCAGTATTTT.

The chain combines TRBV6-6 with TRBJ2-3; 8 bases line up with TRBD2. The germline V gene encodes CDR1 MNHNY and CDR2 SVGAGI (reference sequence). The CDR3 runs to 14 residues. V lost 6 bases, J lost 2 bases, and 4 bases stayed unmatched. The CDR3, as DNA: TGTGCCAGCAGCATAGCGGGGAACACAGATACGCAGTATTTT. Its protein is CASSIAGNTDTQYF.

Concerning this clone: At the DNA level, this CDR3 is encoded by other sequences in the same sample as well. This sequence joins TRBV9 and TRBJ2-7, with D hard to call. CDR3 size: 11 residues. Germline V gene sequence: CDR1 SGDLS, CDR2 YYNGEE. Trimming cost V 2 bases and J 5 bases, with 5 bases left between them. CDR3 in amino acids: CASSVGNEQYF. CDR3 nucleotides: TGTGCCAGCAGCGTGGGGAACGAGCAGTACTTC.

V gene TRBV2 combines with J gene TRBJ2-7; D not resolved. Trimming cost V 7 bases and J 2 bases, with 9 bases left between them. The length of the CDR3 is 12 residues. Germline CDR1 reads SNHLY; CDR2 reads FYNNEI. The CDR3 region is CASMTGAYEQYF. The DNA of the CDR3 is TGTGCCAGCATGACTGGAGCCTACGAGCAGTACTTC.

The chain employs TRBV15 and TRBJ2-7; D perhaps matches TRBD1 (6 bases). The CDR3 has 14 residues. Trimming shortened V by 0 bases and J by 4 bases, and 10 bases separated the two germline ends. Per germline, CDR1 LNHNV and CDR2 YYDKDF (reference sequence). As DNA, the CDR3 is TGTGCCACCAGCAGAGAATTACAGGGATACGAGCAGTACTTC. Protein sequence: CATSRELQGYEQYF.

The chain has TRBV14 and TRBJ1-6; 7 bases match TRBD1. With 4 bases clipped from V and 7 bases from J, the junction kept 7 bases outside the gene matches. Germline V gene sequence: CDR1 SGHDN, CDR2 FVKESK. CDR3 length: 15 amino acids. Here the CDR3 reads CASSPQGIANSPLHF. The CDR3, as DNA: TGTGCCAGCAGCCCACAGGGGATCGCCAATTCACCCCTCCACTTT.

This chain links TRBV19 with TRBJ2-3; 7 bases are shared with TRBD2. This CDR3 region has 15 residues. Germline V gene data show CDR1 as LNHDA and CDR2 as SQIVND (reference sequence). V shed 8 bases and J 3 bases; nucleotides not matched to a gene: 11. Here the CDR3 reads CASSESGAITDTQYF. In nucleotides, the CDR3 is TGTGCCAGTTCCGAGAGCGGGGCGATTACAGATACGCAGTATTTT.

The chain uses TRBV9 and TRBJ1-2, with 8 nucleotides matching TRBD1. V was pared by 3 bases and J by 8 bases, with 9 bases of the junction left unmatched. Per the germline V gene, CDR1 is SGDLS and CDR2 is YYNGEE. The CDR3 has 14 residues. The CDR3, as DNA: TGTGCCAGCAGCGCCCCAGGGGGCGCGGGAGGCTACACCTTC. It codes for CASSAPGGAGGYTF.

In this sample, this clone turned up once. The same CDR3 arises from other DNA sequences in this sample as well. J is TRBJ2-5 and V is TRBV7-2; the D is unclear. The V gene lost 3 bases and the J gene lost 5 bases, with 7 bases spanning the gap. The germline CDR1 and CDR2 sequences are SGHTA and FQGNSA. This CDR3 has 12 residues. CDR3 loop: CASSFRGETQYF. In nucleotides, the CDR3 is TGTGCCAGCAGCTTTAGAGGCGAGACCCAGTACTTC.

The CDR3 here is CASDRGSNQPQHF. In DNA, the CDR3 is TGTGCCAGCGACAGGGGATCTAATCAGCCCCAGCATTTT. The chain employs TRBV2 and TRBJ1-5; the match to TRBD1 covers 8 bases. The trim removed 8 bases at V and 4 bases at J, leaving 4 bases unmatched. This CDR3 spans 13 amino acids. The germline gives CDR1 SNHLY, CDR2 FYNNEI.

J is TRBJ1-3 and V is TRBV25-1, with D possibly being TRBD1 (5 bases). The germline V and J ends were trimmed by 3 bases and 0 bases, with 12 bases remaining between them. This CDR3 region has 16 residues. Germline lookup yields CDR1 MGHDK and CDR2 SYGVNS. The CDR3 here is CASSDPGTVSGNTIYF. In nucleotides, the CDR3 is TGTGCCAGCAGTGACCCCGGGACGGTCTCTGGAAACACCATATATTTT. The variable domain in full, with the rest retrieved from reference TRBV25-1 and TRBJ1-3, is EADIYQTPRYLVIGTGKKITLECSQTMGHDKMYWYQQDPGMELHLIHYSYGVNSTEKGDLSSESTVSRIRTEHFPLTLESARPSHTSQYLCASSDPGTVSGNTIYFGEGSWLTVV.

As regards this clone: Different DNA sequences within this sample yield the same CDR3. CDR3 sequence (DNA): TGTGCCAGCAGCCTGGACAGGCTTAATGAAAAACTGTTTTTT. Protein sequence: CASSLDRLNEKLFF. V is TRBV28 and J is TRBJ1-4; 7 bases line up with TRBD1. V lost 6 bases to trimming and J lost 4 bases; unmatched junction nucleotides: 5. CDR1 and CDR2 (germline): MDHEN, SYDVKM. The length of the CDR3 is 14 residues.

J is TRBJ2-1 and V is TRBV5-1, with D hard to call. V was trimmed by 6 bases and J by 0 bases, leaving 10 bases between them. Germline-derived CDR1 and CDR2 are SGHRS and YFSETQ. CDR3 length equals 14 residues. CDR3 coding DNA: TGCGCCAGCACCCCTACGAGCTCCTACAATGAGCAGTTCTTC. Translation gives CASTPTSSYNEQFF.

In DNA, the CDR3 is TGTGCCAGCAGCTTAGATCGACTAGCGGCTGAGCAGTTCTTC. Protein: CASSLDRLAAEQFF. V usage is TRBV11-2 and J usage is TRBJ2-1; 9 bases map to TRBD2. The germline V gene has CDR1 SGHAT and CDR2 FQNNGV. This CDR3 has 14 amino acids. V lost 0 bases to trimming and J lost 9 bases; unmatched junction nucleotides: 3.

The chain carries TRBV5-1 and TRBJ2-3; TRBD1 agrees at 9 bases. Trimming at V came to 4 bases and at J to 7 bases, leaving 10 bases not matched to a gene. CDR3 length: 15 amino acids. Germline assignment: CDR1 SGHRS and CDR2 YFSETQ. CDR3 in DNA: TGCGCCAGCAGCCCCACGGGACAGGGCGGGAATACGCAGTATTTT. Amino acids: CASSPTGQGGNTQYF.